These 3 T cell receptor beta chains were all obtained from the same sample, sequenced in a study of cytomegalovirus exposure and HLA in healthy donors. Both 60 Vbeta primers and 13 Jbeta primers went into the PCR. Using immunoSEQ multiplex PCR, the repertoire was profiled, and TCRdb retains in-frame clones only, with some absent. The table has fewer than 300,000 clones, 80% to 90% seen once. Material for sequencing was PBMCs. These receptors all come from a man aged 35 to 55 in good health and CMV-seropositive.

V is TRBV2 and J is TRBJ1-2; weak D call: TRBD1 (6 bases). Germline V CDR1 and CDR2: SNHLY, FYNNEI. The CDR3 consists of 13 residues. V lost 5 bases to trimming and J lost 5 bases, with 12 bases between them. The CDR3: CASSTGRGYGYTF. DNA of the CDR3: TGTGCCAGCAGTACAGGGCGGGGGTATGGCTACACCTTC.

Here the CDR3 DNA reads TGTGCCAGCAGCTTAAGACAGGGGACCTACAATGAGCAGTTCTTC. Its translation: CASSLRQGTYNEQFF. This chain connects TRBV7-9 to TRBJ2-1; the match to TRBD1 covers 8 bases. Germline trimming cut 2 bases from V and 2 bases from J; bases unmatched to any gene: 2. The germline V gene has CDR1 SEHNR and CDR2 FQNEAQ (reference sequence). The CDR3 is 15 amino acids. Together with reference TRBV7-9 and TRBJ2-1, the CDR3 gives the full variable domain: DTGVSQNPRHKITKRGQNVTFRCDPISEHNRLYWYRQTLGQGPEFLTYFQNEAQLEKSRLLSDRFSAERPKGSFSTLEIQRTEQGDSAMYLCASSLRQGTYNEQFFGPGTRLTVL.

Notes on this clone: The same CDR3 also results from other DNA sequences found in this sample. This chain links TRBV7-2 with TRBJ2-7; TRBD1 aligns across 8 bases. Trimming removed 3 bases from V and 6 bases from J; junction bases left unmatched: 7. Per the germline V gene, CDR1 is SGHTA and CDR2 is FQGNSA. The CDR3 contains 14 residues. The CDR3 region is CASSLGQGAFEQYF. CDR3 coding DNA: TGTGCCAGCAGCTTGGGGCAGGGGGCTTTCGAGCAGTACTTC.